This T cell receptor beta chain is drawn from a study of graft-versus-host responses after intestinal transplantation. In the study overall: Each patient got anti-thymocyte globulin induction, then tacrolimus and steroids for roughly 3 years.

Study observations and caveats: Individuals carrying graft-donor T cell macrochimerism showed high graft-versus-host to host-versus-graft clonal ratios in allografts.

Details on this clone: Its antigen is unidentified.

Here immunoSEQ multiplex PCR was the method, and the copy in TCRdb shows in-frame clones only, minus some. This sample has tens of thousands of clones, with 80% to 95% found just once. The CDR3 has 18 amino acids. Trimming took 7 bases from V and 0 from J, leaving 22 bases between them. CDR1 and CDR2 (germline): LNHDA, SQIVND (reference sequence). This sequence was found in a human donor who received an intestinal transplant. The chain combines TRBV19 with TRBJ2-1, with D possibly matching TRBD1 (6 bases). This specimen was unstimulated CD8+ T cells sorted from spleen or lymph node cells, taken before intestinal transplant. CDR3 sequence reads: CASIGPQGFLSSYNEQFF. DNA of the CDR3: TGTGCCAGTATTGGGCCTCAGGGGTTCCTAAGCTCCTACAATGAGCAGTTCTTC.